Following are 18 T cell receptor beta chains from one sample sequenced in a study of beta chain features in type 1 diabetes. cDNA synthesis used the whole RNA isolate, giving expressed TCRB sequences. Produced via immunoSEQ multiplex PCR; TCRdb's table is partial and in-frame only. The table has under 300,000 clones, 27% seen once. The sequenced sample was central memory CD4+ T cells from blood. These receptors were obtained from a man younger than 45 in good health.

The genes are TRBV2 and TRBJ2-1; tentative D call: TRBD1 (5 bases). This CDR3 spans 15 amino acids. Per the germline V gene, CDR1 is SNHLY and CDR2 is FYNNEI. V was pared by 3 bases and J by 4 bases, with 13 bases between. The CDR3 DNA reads TGTGCCAGCAGTGAGAGGCCGACAGAATACAATGAGCAGTTCTTC. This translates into CASSERPTEYNEQFF.

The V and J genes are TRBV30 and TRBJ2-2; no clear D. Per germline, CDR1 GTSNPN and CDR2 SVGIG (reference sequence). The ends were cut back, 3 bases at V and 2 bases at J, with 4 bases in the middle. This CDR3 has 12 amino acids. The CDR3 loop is CAWSHNTGELFF. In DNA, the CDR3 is TGTGCCTGGAGCCACAACACCGGGGAGCTGTTTTTT.

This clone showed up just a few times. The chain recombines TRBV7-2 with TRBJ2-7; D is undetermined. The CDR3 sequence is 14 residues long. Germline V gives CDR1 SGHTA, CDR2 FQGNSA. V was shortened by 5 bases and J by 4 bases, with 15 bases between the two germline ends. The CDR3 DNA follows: TGTGCCAGCAGCCCCAGACCTACTGCGTACGAGCAGTACTTC. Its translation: CASSPRPTAYEQYF.

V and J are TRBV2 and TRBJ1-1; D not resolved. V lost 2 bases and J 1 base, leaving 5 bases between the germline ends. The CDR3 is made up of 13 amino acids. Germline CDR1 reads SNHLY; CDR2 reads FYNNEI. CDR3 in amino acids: CASSENRNTEAFF. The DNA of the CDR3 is TGTGCCAGCAGTGAAAACAGGAACACTGAAGCTTTCTTT.

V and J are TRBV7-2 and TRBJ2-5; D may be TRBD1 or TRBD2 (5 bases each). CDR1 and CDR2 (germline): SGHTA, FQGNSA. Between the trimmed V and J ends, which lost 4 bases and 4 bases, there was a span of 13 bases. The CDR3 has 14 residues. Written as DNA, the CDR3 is TGTGCCAGCAGCTCCGGGGCAGGCCCAGAGACCCAGTACTTC. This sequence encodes CASSSGAGPETQYF.

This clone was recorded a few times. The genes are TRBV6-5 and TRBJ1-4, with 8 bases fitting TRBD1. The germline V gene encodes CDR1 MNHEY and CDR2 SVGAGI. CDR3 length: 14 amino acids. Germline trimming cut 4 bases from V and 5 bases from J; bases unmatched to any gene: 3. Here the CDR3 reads CASSSGQGNEKLFF. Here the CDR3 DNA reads TGTGCCAGCAGTTCTGGACAGGGAAATGAAAAACTGTTTTTT.

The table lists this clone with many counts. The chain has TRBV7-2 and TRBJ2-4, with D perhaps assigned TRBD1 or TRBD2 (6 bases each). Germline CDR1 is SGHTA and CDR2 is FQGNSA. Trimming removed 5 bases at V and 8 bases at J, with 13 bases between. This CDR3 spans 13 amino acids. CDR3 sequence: CASSLGGLDIQYF. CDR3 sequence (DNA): TGTGCCAGCAGCCTAGGGGGGCTGGACATTCAGTACTTC.

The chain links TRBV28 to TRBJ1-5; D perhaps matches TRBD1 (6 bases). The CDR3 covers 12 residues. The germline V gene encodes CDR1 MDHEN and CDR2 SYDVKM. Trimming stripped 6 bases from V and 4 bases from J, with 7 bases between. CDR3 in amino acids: CASRGGNQPQHF. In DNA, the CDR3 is TGTGCCAGCAGAGGGGGTAATCAGCCCCAGCATTTT.

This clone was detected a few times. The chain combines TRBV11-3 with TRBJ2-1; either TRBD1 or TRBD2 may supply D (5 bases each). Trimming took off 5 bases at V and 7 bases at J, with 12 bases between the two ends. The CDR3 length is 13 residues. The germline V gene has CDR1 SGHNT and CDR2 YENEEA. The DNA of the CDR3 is TGTGCCAGCAGCCCCCCGGGGCGGAATGAGCAGTTCTTC. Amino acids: CASSPPGRNEQFF.

Here the CDR3 DNA reads TGTGCCAGCAGCCAGGGACTAGCGGGGAATAATGAGCAGTTCTTC. This codes for CASSQGLAGNNEQFF. V usage is TRBV7-7 and J usage is TRBJ2-1, with TRBD2 matching 13 bases. The V segment lost 5 bases and the J segment 7 bases; nucleotides outside the gene matches: 5. Germline CDR1 and CDR2: SSHAT and FNYEAQ (reference sequence). This CDR3 contains 15 residues.

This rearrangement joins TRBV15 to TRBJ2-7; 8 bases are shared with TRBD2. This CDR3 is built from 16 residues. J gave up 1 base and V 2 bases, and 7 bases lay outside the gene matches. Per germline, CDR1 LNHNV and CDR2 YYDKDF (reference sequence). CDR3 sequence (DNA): TGTGCCACCAGCAGATCCCCAGCGGGAGAGTCCTACGAGCAGTACTTC. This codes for CATSRSPAGESYEQYF.

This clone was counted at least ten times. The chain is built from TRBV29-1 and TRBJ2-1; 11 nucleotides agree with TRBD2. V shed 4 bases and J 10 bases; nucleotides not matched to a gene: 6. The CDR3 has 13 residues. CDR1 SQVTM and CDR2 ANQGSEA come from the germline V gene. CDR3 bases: TGCAGCGTTGGCCTAGCGGGAGGTAGCGAGCAGTTCTTC. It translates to CSVGLAGGSEQFF.

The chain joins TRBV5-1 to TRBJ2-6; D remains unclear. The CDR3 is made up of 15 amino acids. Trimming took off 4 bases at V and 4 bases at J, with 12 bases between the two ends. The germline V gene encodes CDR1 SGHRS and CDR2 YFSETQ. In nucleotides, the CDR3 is TGCGCCAGCAGCCCTGCGCAGCCAGGGGCCAACGTCCTGACTTTC. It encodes CASSPAQPGANVLTF.

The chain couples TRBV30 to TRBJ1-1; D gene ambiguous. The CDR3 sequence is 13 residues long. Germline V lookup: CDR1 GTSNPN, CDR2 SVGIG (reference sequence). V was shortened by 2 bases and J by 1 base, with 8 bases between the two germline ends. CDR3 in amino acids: CAWSNSRNTEAFF. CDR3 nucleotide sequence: TGTGCCTGGAGTAACAGCAGGAACACTGAAGCTTTCTTT. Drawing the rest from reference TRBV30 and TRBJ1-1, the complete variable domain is SQTIHQWPATLVQPVGSPLSLECTVEGTSNPNLYWYRQAAGRGLQLLFYSVGIGQISSEVPQNLSASRPQDRQFILSSKKLLLSDSGFYLCAWSNSRNTEAFFGQGTRLTVV.

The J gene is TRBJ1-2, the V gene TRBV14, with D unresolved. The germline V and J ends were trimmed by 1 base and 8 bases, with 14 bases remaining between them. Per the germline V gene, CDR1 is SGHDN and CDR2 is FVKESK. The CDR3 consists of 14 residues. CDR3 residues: CASSQGGADAGYTF. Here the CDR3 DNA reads TGTGCCAGCAGCCAAGGGGGAGCTGACGCGGGCTACACCTTC. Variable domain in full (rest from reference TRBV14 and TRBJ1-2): EAGVTQFPSHSVIEKGQTVTLRCDPISGHDNLYWYRRVMGKEIKFLLHFVKESKQDESGMPNNRFLAERTGGTYSTLKVQPAELEDSGVYFCASSQGGADAGYTFGSGTRLTVV.

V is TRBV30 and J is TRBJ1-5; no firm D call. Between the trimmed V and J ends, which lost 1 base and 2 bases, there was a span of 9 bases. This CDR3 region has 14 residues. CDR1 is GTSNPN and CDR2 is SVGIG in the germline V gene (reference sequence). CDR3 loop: CAWSELVGNQPQHF. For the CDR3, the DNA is TGTGCCTGGAGTGAGCTGGTGGGCAATCAGCCCCAGCATTTT.

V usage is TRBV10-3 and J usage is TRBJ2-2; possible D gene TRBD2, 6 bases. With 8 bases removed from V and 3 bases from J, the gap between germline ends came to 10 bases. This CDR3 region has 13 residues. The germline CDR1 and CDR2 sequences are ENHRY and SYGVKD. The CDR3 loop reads CAIRGGDTGELFF. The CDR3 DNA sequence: TGTGCCATCCGGGGAGGAGACACCGGGGAGCTGTTTTTT.

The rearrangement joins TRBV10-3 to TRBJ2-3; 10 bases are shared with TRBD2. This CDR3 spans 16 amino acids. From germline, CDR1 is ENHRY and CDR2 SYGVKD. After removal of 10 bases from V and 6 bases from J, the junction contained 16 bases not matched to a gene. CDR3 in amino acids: CATARSERGGPDTQYF. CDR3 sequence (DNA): TGTGCCACCGCCCGCTCGGAGCGGGGGGGCCCCGATACGCAGTATTTT.